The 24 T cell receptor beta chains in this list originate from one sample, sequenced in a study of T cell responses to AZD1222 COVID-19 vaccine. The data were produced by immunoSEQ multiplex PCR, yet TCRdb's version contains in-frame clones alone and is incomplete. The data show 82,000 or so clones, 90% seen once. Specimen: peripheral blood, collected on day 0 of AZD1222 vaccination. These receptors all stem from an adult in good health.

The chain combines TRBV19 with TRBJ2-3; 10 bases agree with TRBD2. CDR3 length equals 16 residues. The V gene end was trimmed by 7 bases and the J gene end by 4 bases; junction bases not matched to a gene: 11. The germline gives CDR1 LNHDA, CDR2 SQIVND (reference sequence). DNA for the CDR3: TGTGCCAGTACTAGCGGGGGACGTTCGCGGGCAGATACGCAGTATTTT. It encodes CASTSGGRSRADTQYF.

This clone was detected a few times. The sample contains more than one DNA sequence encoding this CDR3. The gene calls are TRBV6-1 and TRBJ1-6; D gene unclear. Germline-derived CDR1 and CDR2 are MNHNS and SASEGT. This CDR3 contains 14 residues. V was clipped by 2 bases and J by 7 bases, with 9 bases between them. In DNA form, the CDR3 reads TGTGCCAGCAGTGAAAGTCTGGGGAATTCACCCCTCCACTTT. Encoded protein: CASSESLGNSPLHF.

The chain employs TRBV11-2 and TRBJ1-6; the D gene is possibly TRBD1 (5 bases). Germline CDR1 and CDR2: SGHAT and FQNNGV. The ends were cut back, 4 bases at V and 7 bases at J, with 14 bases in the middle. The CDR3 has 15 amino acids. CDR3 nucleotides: TGTGCCAGCAGCTCTGGCGGGACGGTAAATTCACCCCTCCACTTT. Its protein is CASSSGGTVNSPLHF.

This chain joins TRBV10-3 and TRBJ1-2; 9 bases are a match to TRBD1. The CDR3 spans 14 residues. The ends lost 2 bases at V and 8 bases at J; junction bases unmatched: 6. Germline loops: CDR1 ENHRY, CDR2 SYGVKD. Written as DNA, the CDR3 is TGTGCCATCAGTGAGCTAACAGGGGGCCAGGGCTACACCTTC. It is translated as CAISELTGGQGYTF.

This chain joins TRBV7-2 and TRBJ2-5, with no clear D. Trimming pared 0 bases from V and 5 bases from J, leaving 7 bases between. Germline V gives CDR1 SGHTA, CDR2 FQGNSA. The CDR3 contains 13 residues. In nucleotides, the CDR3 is TGTGCCAGCAGCTTAGCGTTCGGGGAGACCCAGTACTTC. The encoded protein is CASSLAFGETQYF. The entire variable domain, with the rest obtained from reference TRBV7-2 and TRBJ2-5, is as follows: GAGVSQSPSNKVTEKGKDVELRCDPISGHTALYWYRQSLGQGLEFLIYFQGNSAPDKSGLPSDRFSAERTGGSVSTLTIQRTQQEDSAVYLCASSLAFGETQYFGPGTRLLVL.

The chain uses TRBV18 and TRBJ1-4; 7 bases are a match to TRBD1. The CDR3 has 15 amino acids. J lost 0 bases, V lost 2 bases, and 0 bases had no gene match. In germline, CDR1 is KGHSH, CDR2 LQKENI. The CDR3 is CASSPGQATNEKLFF. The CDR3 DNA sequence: TGTGCCAGCTCACCAGGACAGGCAACTAATGAAAAACTGTTTTTT.

The CDR3 sequence is CASLPGQAMNTEAFF. The CDR3, as DNA: TGTGCCAGCCTACCGGGACAGGCCATGAACACTGAAGCTTTCTTT. This sequence joins TRBV2 and TRBJ1-1, with 8 positions matching TRBD1. With 8 bases clipped from V and 0 bases from J, the junction kept 8 bases outside the gene matches. Per germline, CDR1 SNHLY and CDR2 FYNNEI. This CDR3 is 15 amino acids long.

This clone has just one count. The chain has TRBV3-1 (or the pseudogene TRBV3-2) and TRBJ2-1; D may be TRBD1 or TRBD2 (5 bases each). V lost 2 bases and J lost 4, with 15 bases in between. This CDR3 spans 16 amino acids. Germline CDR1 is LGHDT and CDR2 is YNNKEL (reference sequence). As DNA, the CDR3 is TGTGCCAGCAGCCAATCCACAGGAGGTCTATACAATGAGCAGTTCTTC. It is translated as CASSQSTGGLYNEQFF.

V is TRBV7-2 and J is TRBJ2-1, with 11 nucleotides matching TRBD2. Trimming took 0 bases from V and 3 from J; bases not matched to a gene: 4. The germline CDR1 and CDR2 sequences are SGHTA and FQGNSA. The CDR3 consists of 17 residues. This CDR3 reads CASSLAPSGGNYNEQFF. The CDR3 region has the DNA TGTGCCAGCAGCTTAGCGCCTAGCGGGGGGAACTACAATGAGCAGTTCTTC.

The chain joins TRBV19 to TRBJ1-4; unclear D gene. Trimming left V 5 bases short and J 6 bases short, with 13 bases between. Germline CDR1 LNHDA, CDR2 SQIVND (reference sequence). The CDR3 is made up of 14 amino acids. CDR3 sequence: CASSRAAPYEKLFF. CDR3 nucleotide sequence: TGTGCCAGTAGTCGGGCAGCCCCCTATGAAAAACTGTTTTTT.

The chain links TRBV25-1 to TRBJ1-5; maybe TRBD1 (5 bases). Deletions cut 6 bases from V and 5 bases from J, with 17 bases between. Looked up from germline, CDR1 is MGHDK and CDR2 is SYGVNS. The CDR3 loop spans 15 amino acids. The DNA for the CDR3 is TGTGCCAGCAGCGGAAAGGGGACCCGGGATCAGCCCCAGCATTTT. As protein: CASSGKGTRDQPQHF. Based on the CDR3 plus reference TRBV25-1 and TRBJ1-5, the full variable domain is EADIYQTPRYLVIGTGKKITLECSQTMGHDKMYWYQQDPGMELHLIHYSYGVNSTEKGDLSSESTVSRIRTEHFPLTLESARPSHTSQYLCASSGKGTRDQPQHFGDGTRLSIL.

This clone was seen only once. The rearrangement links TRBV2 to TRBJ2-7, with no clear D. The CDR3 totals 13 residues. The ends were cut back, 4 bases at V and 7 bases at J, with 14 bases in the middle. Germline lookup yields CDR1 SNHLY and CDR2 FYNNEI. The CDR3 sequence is CASSVWGFKEQYF. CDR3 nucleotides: TGTGCCAGCAGTGTATGGGGTTTCAAAGAGCAGTACTTC.

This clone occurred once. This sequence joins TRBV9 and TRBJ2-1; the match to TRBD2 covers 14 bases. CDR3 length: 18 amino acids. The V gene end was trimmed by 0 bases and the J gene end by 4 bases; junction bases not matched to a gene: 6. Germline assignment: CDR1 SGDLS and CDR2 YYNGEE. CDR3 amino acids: CASSVEPRTSGGYNEQFF. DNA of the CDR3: TGTGCCAGCAGCGTAGAACCCAGGACTAGCGGGGGGTACAATGAGCAGTTCTTC.

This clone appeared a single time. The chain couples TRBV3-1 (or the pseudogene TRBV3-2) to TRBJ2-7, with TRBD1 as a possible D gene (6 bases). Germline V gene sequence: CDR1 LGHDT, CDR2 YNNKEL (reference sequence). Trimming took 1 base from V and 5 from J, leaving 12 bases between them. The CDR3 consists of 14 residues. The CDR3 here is CASSQGTDGNEQYF. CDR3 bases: TGTGCCAGCAGCCAAGGGACAGACGGTAACGAGCAGTACTTC.

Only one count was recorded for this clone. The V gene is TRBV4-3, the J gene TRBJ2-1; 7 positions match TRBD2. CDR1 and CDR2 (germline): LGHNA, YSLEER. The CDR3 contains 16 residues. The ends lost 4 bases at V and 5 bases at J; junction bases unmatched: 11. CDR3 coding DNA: TGCGCCAGCAGCCGCCTTCTGGGAGGGAAAAACAATGAGCAGTTCTTC. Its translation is CASSRLLGGKNNEQFF.

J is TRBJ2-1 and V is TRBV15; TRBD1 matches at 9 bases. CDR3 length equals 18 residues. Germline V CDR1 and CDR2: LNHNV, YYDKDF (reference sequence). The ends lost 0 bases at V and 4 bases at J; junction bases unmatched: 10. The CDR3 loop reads CATSRDLSGTGRYNEQFF. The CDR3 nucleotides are TGTGCCACCAGCAGAGATCTGTCAGGGACAGGGAGGTACAATGAGCAGTTCTTC.

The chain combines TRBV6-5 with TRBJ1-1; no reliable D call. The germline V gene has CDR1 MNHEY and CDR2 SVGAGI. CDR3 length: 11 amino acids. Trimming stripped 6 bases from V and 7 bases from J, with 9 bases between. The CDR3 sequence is CASRTAVEAFF. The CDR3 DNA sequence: TGTGCCAGCAGAACGGCGGTTGAAGCTTTCTTT.

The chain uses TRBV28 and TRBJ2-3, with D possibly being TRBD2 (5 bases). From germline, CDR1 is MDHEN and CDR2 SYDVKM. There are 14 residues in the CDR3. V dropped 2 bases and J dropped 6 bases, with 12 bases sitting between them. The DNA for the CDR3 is TGTGCCAGCAGTTTACCCCGGGGATGGGATACGCAGTATTTT. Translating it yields CASSLPRGWDTQYF.

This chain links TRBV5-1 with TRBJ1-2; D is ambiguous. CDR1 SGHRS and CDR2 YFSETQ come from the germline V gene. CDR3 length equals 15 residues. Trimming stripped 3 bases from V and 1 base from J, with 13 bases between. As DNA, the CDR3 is TGCGCCAGCAGCTGGGATCCTGGGGTTAACTATGGCTACACCTTC. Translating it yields CASSWDPGVNYGYTF.

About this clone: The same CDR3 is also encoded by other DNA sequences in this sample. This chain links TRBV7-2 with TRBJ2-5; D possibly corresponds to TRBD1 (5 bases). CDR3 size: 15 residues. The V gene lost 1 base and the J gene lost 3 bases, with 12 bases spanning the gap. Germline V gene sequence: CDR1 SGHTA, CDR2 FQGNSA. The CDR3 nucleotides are TGTGCCAGCAGCTTAGGGGGCAGGGCGGAAGAGACCCAGTACTTC. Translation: CASSLGGRAEETQYF.

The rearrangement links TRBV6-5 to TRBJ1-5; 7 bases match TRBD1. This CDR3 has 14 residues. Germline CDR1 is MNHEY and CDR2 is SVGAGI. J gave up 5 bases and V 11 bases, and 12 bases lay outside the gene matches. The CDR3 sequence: CAGGPTGNYQPQHF. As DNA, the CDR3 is TGTGCCGGAGGACCGACAGGGAATTATCAGCCCCAGCATTTT.

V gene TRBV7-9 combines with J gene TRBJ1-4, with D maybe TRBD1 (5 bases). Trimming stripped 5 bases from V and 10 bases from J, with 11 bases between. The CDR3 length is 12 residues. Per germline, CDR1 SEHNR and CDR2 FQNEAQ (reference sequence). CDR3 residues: CASSLGGVKLFF. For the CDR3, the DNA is TGTGCCAGCAGCCTGGGGGGTGTAAAACTGTTTTTT.

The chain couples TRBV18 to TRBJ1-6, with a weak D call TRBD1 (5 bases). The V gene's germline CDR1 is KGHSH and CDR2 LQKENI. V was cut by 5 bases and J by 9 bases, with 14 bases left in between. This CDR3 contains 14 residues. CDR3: CASSDDSGGSPLHF. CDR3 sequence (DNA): TGTGCCAGCTCAGATGACAGTGGCGGTTCACCCCTCCACTTT.

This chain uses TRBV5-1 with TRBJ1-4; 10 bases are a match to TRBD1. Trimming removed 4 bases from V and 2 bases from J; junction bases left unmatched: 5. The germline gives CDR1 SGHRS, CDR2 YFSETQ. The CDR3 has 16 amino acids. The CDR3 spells CASSPDRGRTNEKLFF. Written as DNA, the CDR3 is TGCGCCAGCAGCCCAGACAGGGGGCGGACTAATGAAAAACTGTTTTTT. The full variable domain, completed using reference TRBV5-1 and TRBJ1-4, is KAGVTQTPRYLIKTRGQQVTLSCSPISGHRSVSWYQQTPGQGLQFLFEYFSETQRNKGNFPGRFSGRQFSNSRSEMNVSTLELGDSALYLCASSPDRGRTNEKLFFGSGTQLSVL.